The 30 T cell receptor beta chains given below trace back to one sample, sequenced in a study of Ad26.COV2.S vaccination and SARS-CoV-2 variants (TCRdb year 2021). Explained via the paper, the treatment or condition label denotes: about 20 received Ad26.COV2.S at low or high dose, single or two shots; several received placebo; per-sample allocation not given. Repertoires of vaccine and placebo recipients were sequenced from samples taken on day 63 after the first injection. Library prep was done by the immunoSEQ multiplex PCR assay. Not all clones reach the TCRdb copy of this immuneACCESS table, which keeps in-frame sequences only. Checked studies attribute under half of the gap to unresolved V genes and leave the rest unexplained. In this sample the table shows more than 300,000 clones, around 85% of which occur a single time. The ten top clones hold 2% to 2.5% of the sample. This material consisted of peripheral blood, taken in a trial of Ad26.COV2.S vaccine versus placebo. These receptors all come from a person aged 18-60 years who received the Ad26.COV2.S COVID-19 vaccine or a placebo.

J is TRBJ2-7 and V is TRBV7-3, with 10 bases matching TRBD2. The CDR3 loop spans 15 amino acids. The trim removed 5 bases at V and 7 bases at J, leaving 11 bases unmatched. Per the germline V gene, CDR1 is SGHTA and CDR2 is FQGTGA. The CDR3 here is CASSPSSGGIGEQYF. The DNA of the CDR3 is TGTGCCAGCAGCCCGTCTAGCGGGGGAATAGGGGAGCAGTACTTC.

This clone was seen a handful of times. The V and J genes are TRBV21-1 and TRBJ1-1. TRBV21-1 is a pseudogene. This CDR3 is built from 13 residues. The CDR3 DNA is TGTGCCAGCAGCAAGGGGGGTGGTAGTGAAGCTTTCTTT. Translated: CASSKGGGSEAFF.

The chain links TRBV11-3 to TRBJ2-5, with D unclear. CDR1 SGHNT and CDR2 YENEEA come from the germline V gene. Trimming took off 1 base at V and 3 bases at J, with 3 bases between the two ends. This CDR3 has 12 residues. DNA of the CDR3: TGTGCCAGCAGCTTAGGGGAAGAGACCCAGTACTTC. Its protein product is CASSLGEETQYF.

V and J are TRBV10-3 and TRBJ2-3; TRBD1 matches at 7 bases. After removal of 0 bases from V and 2 bases from J, the junction contained 2 bases not matched to a gene. Germline CDR1 and CDR2: ENHRY and SYGVKD. CDR3 size: 15 residues. The CDR3 DNA sequence: TGTGCCATCAGTGAGTCGGACAGGTTCACAGATACGCAGTATTTT. Protein: CAISESDRFTDTQYF.

This rearrangement joins TRBV7-9 to TRBJ2-2; 9 positions match TRBD1. The CDR3 has 17 residues. CDR1 is SEHNR and CDR2 is FQNEAQ in the germline V gene (reference sequence). The J segment lost 1 base and the V segment lost 5 bases, leaving 8 bases of the junction unmatched. CDR3 sequence (DNA): TGTGCCAGCAGCCCGATGCCGGGACAGGGGAACACCGGGGAGCTGTTTTTT. This encodes CASSPMPGQGNTGELFF.

The chain couples TRBV7-6 to TRBJ2-3; D not resolved. The V end lost 11 bases, the J end lost 0 bases, and 15 bases lay between the germline ends. The CDR3 is 14 amino acids. CDR1 is SGHVS, CDR2 FNYEAQ, per germline. CDR3 sequence reads: CAHHPESSTDTQYF. In DNA form, the CDR3 reads TGTGCCCACCACCCGGAATCTAGCACAGATACGCAGTATTTT.

The chain carries TRBV29-1 and TRBJ2-3, with D unclear. The CDR3 covers 10 residues. Germline CDR1 reads SQVTM; CDR2 reads ANQGSEA. Trimming took 6 bases from V and 3 from J, leaving 4 bases between them. The CDR3 bases are TGCAGCGTCCAGACAGATACGCAGTATTTT. Its protein product is CSVQTDTQYF.

The chain carries TRBV6-5 and TRBJ2-5, with 7 bases that match TRBD2. CDR3 length equals 14 residues. Germline-derived CDR1 and CDR2 are MNHEY and SVGAGI. V lost 6 bases and J lost 5; bases outside the gene matches: 9. The DNA of the CDR3 is TGTGCCAGCAGCCGGGACTACCTGAGGGAGACCCAGTACTTC. The encoded protein is CASSRDYLRETQYF.

This sequence joins TRBV4-1 and TRBJ1-5, with unresolved D. V was clipped by 3 bases and J by 1 base, with 16 bases between them. The germline V gene encodes CDR1 MGHRA and CDR2 YSYEKL. The CDR3 is 17 residues long. The DNA for the CDR3 is TGCGCCAGCAGCCACGGGCCCGGCCGGAGGAGCAATCAGCCCCAGCATTTT. Translated, it gives CASSHGPGRRSNQPQHF.

The rearrangement joins TRBV10-3 to TRBJ2-5; tentatively, D is TRBD2 (6 bases). Germline loops: CDR1 ENHRY, CDR2 SYGVKD. V shed 6 bases and J shed 1 base, with 12 bases lying between them. The CDR3 has 14 amino acids. The CDR3 loop is CAIRDPGVQETQYF. Here the CDR3 DNA reads TGTGCCATCAGGGATCCGGGAGTCCAAGAGACCCAGTACTTC.

The chain has TRBV3-1 (or the pseudogene TRBV3-2) and TRBJ2-3; 11 nucleotides agree with TRBD1. J lost 2 bases, V lost 3 bases, and 1 base had no gene match. The length of the CDR3 is 15 residues. Per the germline V gene, CDR1 is LGHDT and CDR2 is YNNKEL (reference sequence). The CDR3 sequence: CASSQGQGVTDTQYF. For the CDR3, the DNA is TGTGCCAGCAGCCAGGGACAGGGGGTCACAGATACGCAGTATTTT.

The V and J genes are TRBV7-9 and TRBJ2-7; D gene uncertain. Germline CDR1 reads SEHNR; CDR2 reads FQNEAQ (reference sequence). V dropped 1 base and J dropped 1 base, with 5 bases sitting between them. CDR3 length: 13 residues. The CDR3 spells CASSLVSSYEQYF. CDR3 nucleotide sequence: TGTGCCAGCAGCTTAGTCAGTTCCTACGAGCAGTACTTC.

This chain links TRBV10-3 with TRBJ1-5; D might be TRBD1 (5 bases). Trimming cost V 7 bases and J 6 bases, with 13 bases left between them. CDR1 and CDR2 from the germline V gene are ENHRY and SYGVKD. The CDR3 has 13 residues. CDR3 residues: CAIMGQVGQPQHF. CDR3 in DNA: TGTGCCATCATGGGGCAGGTCGGTCAGCCCCAGCATTTT.

This chain uses TRBV10-1 with TRBJ1-2; D may be TRBD1 (5 bases). The CDR3 runs to 16 residues. CDR1 is WNHNN, CDR2 SYGVQD, per germline (reference sequence). V dropped 4 bases and J dropped 0 bases, with 15 bases sitting between them. The CDR3 here is CASSVIGRDSNYGYTF. CDR3 DNA sequence: TGCGCCAGCAGTGTGATAGGACGGGACTCTAACTATGGCTACACCTTC.

The chain combines TRBV11-2 with TRBJ2-5; TRBD2 is a possible D gene (6 bases). Germline CDR1 SGHAT, CDR2 FQNNGV. Trimming pared 6 bases from V and 5 bases from J, leaving 22 bases between. The CDR3 consists of 16 residues. CDR3 DNA sequence: TGTGCCAGCAGAGGAACGGGACTTTGGAGTGGGGAGACCCAGTACTTC. This gives the protein CASRGTGLWSGETQYF.

This chain uses TRBV2 with TRBJ2-2; 11 nucleotides line up with TRBD2. V was pared by 6 bases and J by 5 bases, with 8 bases of the junction left unmatched. Looked up from germline, CDR1 is SNHLY and CDR2 is FYNNEI. CDR3 length: 16 residues. The CDR3, as DNA: TGTGCCAGCAGAGTGGAGACTAGCGGGGATACCGGGGAGCTGTTTTTT. Its protein is CASRVETSGDTGELFF.

The chain links TRBV6-4 to TRBJ1-2; TRBD1 matches 7 bases. V lost 3 bases and J lost 4; bases outside the gene matches: 11. Germline V gene data show CDR1 as MRHNA and CDR2 as SNTAGT. The CDR3 is made up of 16 amino acids. DNA of the CDR3: TGTGCCAGCAGTGAAGCGAACAGGGGAATTAGCTATGGCTACACCTTC. Translation gives CASSEANRGISYGYTF.

This chain connects TRBV6-5 to TRBJ1-2, with D uncertain. V was shortened by 5 bases and J by 9 bases, with 16 bases between the two germline ends. Germline CDR1 and CDR2: MNHEY and SVGAGI. This CDR3 contains 13 residues. CDR3 in amino acids: CASSIGEGSSYTF. CDR3 nucleotide sequence: TGTGCCAGCAGTATCGGTGAGGGAAGTAGCTACACCTTC.

This clone was recorded once. V and J are TRBV27 and TRBJ2-5, with D possibly being TRBD1 (5 bases). In germline, CDR1 is MNHEY, CDR2 SMNVEV (reference sequence). The CDR3 extends over 13 amino acids. With 2 bases removed from V and 9 bases from J, the gap between germline ends came to 13 bases. The CDR3 bases are TGTGCCAGCAGTTTAGGGGCCTCCGCGTCCCAGTACTTC. It specifies CASSLGASASQYF.

The chain couples TRBV9 to TRBJ2-1; possibly TRBD2 for D (5 bases). V lost 0 bases, J lost 6 bases, and 19 bases lay in between. From germline, CDR1 is SGDLS and CDR2 YYNGEE. The CDR3 is 17 amino acids. In DNA, the CDR3 is TGTGCCAGCAGCGTAGCTCCCGCTAGCTTGGTTGGCAATGAGCAGTTCTTC. Translated, it gives CASSVAPASLVGNEQFF.

The rearrangement joins TRBV11-3 to TRBJ1-1; possible D gene TRBD1, 6 bases. Per germline, CDR1 SGHNT and CDR2 YENEEA. CDR3 length equals 14 residues. V lost 3 bases and J 11 bases, leaving 19 bases between the germline ends. The CDR3 bases are TGTGCCAGCAGCTTCGACCCCGGGGGCACCCGGGCTTTCTTT. Translating gives CASSFDPGGTRAFF. Supplemented by reference TRBV11-3 and TRBJ1-1, the full variable domain reads EAGVVQSPRYKIIEKKQPVAFWCNPISGHNTLYWYLQNLGQGPELLIRYENEEAVDDSQLPKDRFSAERLKGVDSTLKIQPAELGDSAVYLCASSFDPGGTRAFFGQGTRLTVV.

This clone was observed many times. The gene calls are TRBV7-6 and TRBJ1-1; D remains unclear. CDR3 length: 14 amino acids. The V and J ends lost 6 bases and 4 bases respectively, with 15 bases between them. Germline V CDR1 and CDR2: SGHVS, FNYEAQ. The CDR3 DNA is TGTGCCAGCAGTCCTACGACAATCGCCACTGAAGCTTTCTTT. Its translation: CASSPTTIATEAFF.

In DNA form, the CDR3 reads TGTGCCAGCAGACAGGACTATTCGGATACGCAGTATTTT. This translates into CASRQDYSDTQYF. This chain uses TRBV2 with TRBJ2-3, with a tentative D call TRBD2 (6 bases). Trimming removed 6 bases at V and 6 bases at J, with 13 bases between. The CDR3 sequence is 13 residues long. Germline-derived CDR1 and CDR2 are SNHLY and FYNNEI.

To note about this clone: The sample has other DNA sequences that encode this CDR3 too. V is TRBV7-2 and J is TRBJ1-3; D is possibly TRBD1 (5 bases). CDR3 length: 15 amino acids. V dropped 1 base and J dropped 4 bases, with 11 bases sitting between them. Germline assignment: CDR1 SGHTA and CDR2 FQGNSA. This CDR3 reads CASSLGRGSGNTIYF. The CDR3 coding sequence is TGTGCCAGCAGCTTAGGTAGGGGCTCCGGAAACACCATATATTTT.

J is TRBJ1-6 and V is TRBV30; maybe TRBD1 (6 bases). CDR3 length: 14 residues. Trimming took off 7 bases at V and 7 bases at J, with 17 bases between the two ends. Germline CDR1 reads GTSNPN; CDR2 reads SVGIG (reference sequence). In DNA, the CDR3 is TGTGCCTACACAGCCAGGCAGGGGAATTCACCCCTCCACTTT. As protein: CAYTARQGNSPLHF.

In this sample, this clone turned up once. V usage is TRBV3-1 (or the pseudogene TRBV3-2) and J usage is TRBJ2-3; maybe TRBD1 (6 bases). V shed 1 base and J shed 8 bases, with 7 bases lying between them. Germline CDR1 LGHDT, CDR2 YNNKEL (reference sequence). This CDR3 is 12 amino acids long. CDR3 sequence (DNA): TGTGCCAGCAGCCAAGGGGGGCGTACGCAGTATTTT. Translated: CASSQGGRTQYF.

The chain employs TRBV5-1 and TRBJ2-3, with 11 bases identical to TRBD2. Germline V gene sequence: CDR1 SGHRS, CDR2 YFSETQ. The V and J ends lost 5 bases and 6 bases, in that order; junction bases with no gene match: 11. The CDR3 runs to 16 residues. The DNA of the CDR3 is TGCGCCAGCAGGAGACTAGCGGGGAATCAGGGGGATACGCAGTATTTT. The encoded protein is CASRRLAGNQGDTQYF.

This chain connects TRBV10-1 to TRBJ2-5; D is perhaps TRBD1 or TRBD2 (6 bases each). Germline values: CDR1 WNHNN, CDR2 SYGVQD (reference sequence). V dropped 3 bases and J dropped 2 bases, with 10 bases sitting between them. This CDR3 has 14 residues. CDR3 DNA sequence: TGCGCCAGCAGTGATCAGGGGAGGCAAGAGACCCAGTACTTC. Its translation: CASSDQGRQETQYF.

To note about this clone: At one boundary the junction diverges from the germline segment, which might be a read error. V and J are TRBV6-1 and TRBJ1-4, with D hard to call. The CDR3 has 12 amino acids. Germline CDR1 is MNHNS and CDR2 is SASEGT. Here the CDR3 DNA reads TGTGCCAGCAGTGAAGCCGGGAAAGGGCCCGTTTTT. This sequence encodes CASSEAGKGPVF.

The J gene is TRBJ1-5, the V gene TRBV12-3 or TRBV12-4; D remains unclear. The CDR3 totals 12 residues. The ends were cut back, 6 bases at V and 3 bases at J, with 6 bases in the middle. As DNA, the CDR3 is TGTGCCAGCAGCCCTCACAATCAGCCCCAGCATTTT. Translation: CASSPHNQPQHF.